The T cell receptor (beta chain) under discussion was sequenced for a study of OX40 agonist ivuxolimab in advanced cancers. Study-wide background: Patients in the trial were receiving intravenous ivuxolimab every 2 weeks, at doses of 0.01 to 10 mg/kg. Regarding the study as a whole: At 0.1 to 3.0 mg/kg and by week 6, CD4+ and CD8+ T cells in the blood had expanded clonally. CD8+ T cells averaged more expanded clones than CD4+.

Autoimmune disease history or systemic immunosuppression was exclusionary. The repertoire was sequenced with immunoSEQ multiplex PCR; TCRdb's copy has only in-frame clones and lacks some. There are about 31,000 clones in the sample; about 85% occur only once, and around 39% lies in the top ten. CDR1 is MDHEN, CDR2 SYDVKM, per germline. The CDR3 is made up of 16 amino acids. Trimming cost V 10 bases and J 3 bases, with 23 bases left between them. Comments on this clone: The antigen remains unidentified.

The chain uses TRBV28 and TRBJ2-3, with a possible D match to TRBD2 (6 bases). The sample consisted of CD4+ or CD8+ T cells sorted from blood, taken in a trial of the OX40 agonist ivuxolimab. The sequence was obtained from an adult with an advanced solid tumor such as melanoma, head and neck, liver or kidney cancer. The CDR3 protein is CATQRLVREYTDTQYF. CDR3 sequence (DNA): TGTGCCACCCAACGTCTGGTTCGGGAGTATACAGATACGCAGTATTTT.